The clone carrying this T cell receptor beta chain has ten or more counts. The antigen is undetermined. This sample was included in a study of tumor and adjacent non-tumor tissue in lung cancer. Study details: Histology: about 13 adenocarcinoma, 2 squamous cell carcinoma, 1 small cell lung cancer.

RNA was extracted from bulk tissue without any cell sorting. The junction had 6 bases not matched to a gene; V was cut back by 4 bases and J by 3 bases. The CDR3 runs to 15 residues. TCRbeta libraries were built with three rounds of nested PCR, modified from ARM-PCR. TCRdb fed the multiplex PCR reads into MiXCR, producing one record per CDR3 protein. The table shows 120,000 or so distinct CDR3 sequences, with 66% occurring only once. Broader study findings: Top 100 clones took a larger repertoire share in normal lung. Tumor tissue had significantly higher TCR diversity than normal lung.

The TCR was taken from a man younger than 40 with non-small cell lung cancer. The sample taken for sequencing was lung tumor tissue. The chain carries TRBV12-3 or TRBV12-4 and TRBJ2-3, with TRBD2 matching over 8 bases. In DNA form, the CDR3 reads TGTGCCAGCAGTTCAGCGGGAGCGCAAACAGATACGCAGTATTTT. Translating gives CASSSAGAQTDTQYF.